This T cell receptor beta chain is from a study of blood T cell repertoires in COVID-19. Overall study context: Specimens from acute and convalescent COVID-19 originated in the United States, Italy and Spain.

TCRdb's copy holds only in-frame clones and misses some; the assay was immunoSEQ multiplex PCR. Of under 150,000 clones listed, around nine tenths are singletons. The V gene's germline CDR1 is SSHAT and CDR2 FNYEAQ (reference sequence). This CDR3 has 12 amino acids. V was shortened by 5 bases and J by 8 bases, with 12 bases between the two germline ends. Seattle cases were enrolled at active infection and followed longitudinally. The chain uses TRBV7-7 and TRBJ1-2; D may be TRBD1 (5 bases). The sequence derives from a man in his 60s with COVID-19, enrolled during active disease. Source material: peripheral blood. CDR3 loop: CASSTPGWGYTF. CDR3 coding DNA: TGTGCCAGCAGCACTCCAGGGTGGGGCTACACCTTC.